The present entry profiles one T cell receptor (beta chain) with its context. Its cognate antigen is unknown. A junction boundary mismatches the germline segment, possibly from a read error. Per the germline V gene, CDR1 is MGHRA and CDR2 is YSYEKL. CDR3 length: 15 amino acids. The source of the sample is a study of vaccination effects on CD4 cells after COVID-19. Study-wide context: The cohort was immunized with two doses of either the BNT162b2 or mRNA-1273 vaccine.

Pools of viral peptides were used by the ViraFEST assay to expand antigen-specific CD4+ T cells ahead of sequencing. Investigators separated out CD4+ T cells once around 10 days of culture had passed. Vaccine recipients lacked prior SARS-CoV-2 infection and had negative nucleocapsid antibodies. Some clones are missing from TCRdb's copy, which holds only in-frame ones; the method was immunoSEQ multiplex PCR. The sample shows about 34,000 clones, around four fifths of them seen only once. The input for sequencing was CD4+ T cells from PBMCs cultured with HCoV-OC43 spike peptides, taken before COVID-19 vaccination. As for subset: HCoV-OC43 spike overlapping peptide pool stimulation. The receptor comes from a human donor who received a COVID-19 vaccine. The rearrangement joins TRBV4-1 to TRBJ2-2; 7 nucleotides agree with TRBD2. Written as DNA, the CDR3 is TGCGCCAGCAGTCAAGCGGGACTTAACACCGGGGAGCTGTTTTTT. This gives the protein CASSQAGLNTGELFF.